This T cell receptor (beta chain) stems from a study of blood T cell repertoires in COVID-19. Study at large: From the United States, Italy and Spain came samples of acute and convalescent COVID-19. PBMCs, B-cell-depleted T cells, or T cells were the source of the cDNA or gDNA that made up the material.

The V segment lost 0 bases and the J segment 5 bases; nucleotides outside the gene matches: 5. Germline V gene lookup returns CDR1 MGHRA and CDR2 YSYEKL. The CDR3 runs to 16 residues. Methods used by the authors: Amplification of reference gene primers provided the estimated nucleated cell counts. TCRdb's copy holds only in-frame clones and misses some; the assay was immunoSEQ multiplex PCR. V, J and clone size are those of that table, while D and trimming were read from the DNA. The sample holds 110,000 or so clones, about four fifths seen once. The receptor's source is a woman older than 75 with acute or convalescent COVID-19. J is TRBJ2-3 and V is TRBV4-1; TRBD1 aligns across 10 bases. The sample consisted of peripheral blood. Written as DNA, the CDR3 is TGCGCCAGCAGCCAAGAATTGAGGACAGGGGGAGATACGCAGTATTTT. It codes for CASSQELRTGGDTQYF.